Shown below are 8 T cell receptor beta chains from a single sample sequenced in a study of T cells in Graves' hyperthyroidism and ophthalmopathy. Amplification of TCR beta CDR3 regions was performed using RNA transcripts as template. A set of HTBI primers served as the primers for a first-round RT-PCR of the TCR CDR3. TCRdb re-derived calls from the multiplex PCR reads in MiXCR, one entry per CDR3 protein. The sample lists under 400,000 distinct CDR3 sequences, about 13% seen once, with around a tenth in the top ten. The sequenced material came from blood. All receptors come from a woman under 30 with Graves' hyperthyroidism.

V and J are TRBV6-2 or TRBV6-3 and TRBJ2-1; 11 positions match TRBD2. The CDR3 contains 24 residues. V was clipped by 2 bases and J by 0 bases; unmatched bases: 24. The V gene's germline CDR1 is MNHEY and CDR2 SVGEGT. The CDR3 region has the DNA TGTGCCAGCAGTTACCCCCAGGGGACTAGCGGAGCCGAGAGCGGTCGGAGCTCCTACAATGAGCAGTTCTTC. This sequence encodes CASSYPQGTSGAESGRSSYNEQFF.

The chain links TRBV19 to TRBJ1-6, with D possibly TRBD1 on 5 matching bases. V lost 6 bases to trimming and J lost 0 bases, with 18 bases between them. CDR3 length: 18 residues. Germline V gene sequence: CDR1 LNHDA, CDR2 SQIVND (reference sequence). CDR3 coding DNA: TGTGCCAGTAGGGGTGCATCCGGGACGGCCTCCTATAATTCACCCCTCCACTTT. Translation: CASRGASGTASYNSPLHF.

The chain combines TRBV19 with TRBJ2-3; D is ambiguous. Trimming took off 3 bases at V and 5 bases at J, with 6 bases between the two ends. The CDR3 loop spans 12 amino acids. The germline gives CDR1 LNHDA, CDR2 SQIVND (reference sequence). In DNA, the CDR3 is TGTGCCAGTAGTATCGGAAAAGATACGCAGTATTTT. Protein product: CASSIGKDTQYF.

This clonotype was found many times. The DNA of the CDR3 is TGTGCCAGCGGGGTAATCACCGGGGAGCTGTTTTTT. This codes for CASGVITGELFF. This chain connects TRBV2 to TRBJ2-2; D call uncertain. Per germline, CDR1 SNHLY and CDR2 FYNNEI. There are 12 residues in the CDR3. V was trimmed by 8 bases and J by 4 bases, leaving 8 bases between them.

This clonotype was observed at least ten times. This rearrangement joins TRBV11-1 to TRBJ2-1, with 14 bases fitting TRBD2. The germline gives CDR1 SGHAT, CDR2 FQDESV (reference sequence). The CDR3 covers 16 residues. The trim removed 3 bases at V and 6 bases at J, leaving 4 bases unmatched. The DNA for the CDR3 is TGTGCCAGCAGCTTGCGACTAGCGGGAGGGCCCAATGAGCAGTTCTTC. The encoded protein is CASSLRLAGGPNEQFF.

Many counts were recorded for this clonotype. This rearrangement joins TRBV6-1 to TRBJ2-2; possibly TRBD1 for D (6 bases). The V gene's germline CDR1 is MNHNS and CDR2 SASEGT. V dropped 7 bases and J dropped 6 bases, with 12 bases sitting between them. The CDR3 has 13 residues. CDR3 loop: CASKPDRPGELFF. The CDR3 DNA is TGTGCCAGCAAACCTGACAGGCCCGGGGAGCTGTTTTTT.

This clonotype was counted at least ten times. The chain employs TRBV7-8 and TRBJ2-1; D possibly matches TRBD1 or TRBD2 (6 bases each). Germline V CDR1 and CDR2: SGHVS, FQNEAQ. V lost 10 bases and J lost 0, with 16 bases in between. The CDR3 loop spans 15 amino acids. This CDR3 is CATGGGKSSYNEQFF. The DNA for the CDR3 is TGTGCCACCGGGGGCGGGAAAAGCTCCTACAATGAGCAGTTCTTC. The full variable domain, completed using reference TRBV7-8 and TRBJ2-1, is GAGVSQSPRYKVAKRGQDVALRCDPISGHVSLFWYQQALGQGPEFLTYFQNEAQLDKSGLPSDRFFAERPEGSVSTLKIQRTQQEDSAVYLCATGGGKSSYNEQFFGPGTRLTVL.

This clonotype was recorded many times. This sequence joins TRBV30 and TRBJ2-7; the D call may be TRBD1 or TRBD2 (5 bases each). CDR1 is GTSNPN, CDR2 SVGIG, per germline (reference sequence). There are 13 residues in the CDR3. V lost 7 bases, J lost 4 bases, and 17 bases lay in between. The chain's CDR3 is CASKSPGRYEQYF. Written as DNA, the CDR3 is TGTGCCTCTAAATCCCCGGGACGATACGAGCAGTACTTC.